The 12 T cell receptor beta chains below all came from one sample that was sequenced in a study of beta chain features in type 1 diabetes. Expressed TCRB transcripts got sequenced, as all isolated RNA was reverse transcribed. Using immunoSEQ multiplex PCR, the repertoire was profiled, and TCRdb retains in-frame clones only, with some absent. This table holds a few hundred thousand clones, over 12% found once. Sequencing was done on a sample of naive CD4+ T cells from blood. These receptors came from a woman under 30 in good health.

CDR3 in DNA: TGTGCCAGCAGGGACAACTCTGGGGCCAACGTCCTGACTTTC. Its translation: CASRDNSGANVLTF. V usage is TRBV6-5 and J usage is TRBJ2-6, with a tentative D call TRBD1 (5 bases). V gave up 6 bases and J gave up 0 bases, with 6 bases separating them. The CDR3 runs to 14 residues. Germline CDR1 MNHEY, CDR2 SVGAGI.

The V gene is TRBV6-5, the J gene TRBJ2-3; D might be TRBD2 (5 bases). The CDR3 length is 14 residues. Germline V gene lookup returns CDR1 MNHEY and CDR2 SVGAGI. Trimming removed 2 bases at V and 5 bases at J, with 11 bases between. As DNA, the CDR3 is TGTGCCAGCAGTTACGCGACTAATCGAGATACGCAGTATTTT. Translated: CASSYATNRDTQYF.

The CDR3 DNA reads as TGTGCCAGCAGAAAACTAGCGGGAAGATACAATGAGCAGTTCTTC. Residues: CASRKLAGRYNEQFF. This sequence joins TRBV2 and TRBJ2-1; 10 bases map to TRBD2. After removal of 6 bases from V and 4 bases from J, the junction contained 6 bases not matched to a gene. Per germline, CDR1 SNHLY and CDR2 FYNNEI. The CDR3 runs to 15 residues.

This clone was observed a few times. The gene calls are TRBV7-9 and TRBJ2-7; 14 bases are shared with TRBD2. CDR3 size: 19 residues. V shed 1 base, J shed 7 bases, and the junction held 15 bases outside the gene matches. Per the germline V gene, CDR1 is SEHNR and CDR2 is FQNEAQ (reference sequence). The CDR3 coding sequence is TGTGCCAGCAGCTTAGGGCCCGGGACTAGCGGGAGAAGAAGACTTGAGCAGTACTTC. This encodes CASSLGPGTSGRRRLEQYF.

A few counts support this clone. The genes are TRBV15 and TRBJ2-1; the match to TRBD2 covers 10 bases. Germline-derived CDR1 and CDR2 are LNHNV and YYDKDF (reference sequence). The V and J ends lost 0 bases and 9 bases, in that order; junction bases with no gene match: 8. The CDR3 loop spans 16 amino acids. CDR3 protein: CATSRDRLAGAGEQFF. The CDR3 DNA reads TGTGCCACCAGCAGAGATCGGCTAGCGGGAGCTGGTGAGCAGTTCTTC.

V is TRBV30 and J is TRBJ1-1; 7 bases agree with TRBD1. Germline V gene lookup returns CDR1 GTSNPN and CDR2 SVGIG (reference sequence). The CDR3 covers 14 residues. J lost 5 bases, V lost 2 bases, and 8 bases had no gene match. Written as DNA, the CDR3 is TGTGCCTGGAGTCCATGGGGCAGGGGGACTGAAGCTTTCTTT. It encodes CAWSPWGRGTEAFF.

This clone has a handful of counts. V is TRBV18 and J is TRBJ2-7; 10 nucleotides align to TRBD1. The germline V gene encodes CDR1 KGHSH and CDR2 LQKENI. The junction had 5 bases not matched to a gene; V was cut back by 3 bases and J by 3 bases. CDR3 size: 15 residues. CDR3 sequence reads: CASSPAGTGVYEQYF. The CDR3 DNA sequence: TGTGCCAGCTCACCGGCCGGGACAGGGGTCTACGAGCAGTACTTC.

The V call is TRBV11-2, the J call TRBJ2-5, with D perhaps TRBD1 (6 bases). The CDR3 extends over 14 amino acids. The V end lost 2 bases, the J end lost 5 bases, and 12 bases lay between the germline ends. Germline CDR1 is SGHAT and CDR2 is FQNNGV. CDR3 amino acids: CASSLTAGDETQYF. For the CDR3, the DNA is TGTGCCAGCAGCTTAACTGCAGGGGATGAGACCCAGTACTTC.

A few counts support this clone. Distinct nucleotide sequences in the sample also encode this CDR3. V usage is TRBV29-1 and J usage is TRBJ2-5, with 8 positions matching TRBD1. The CDR3 covers 12 residues. V lost 6 bases to trimming and J lost 1 base; unmatched junction nucleotides: 1. Germline loops: CDR1 SQVTM, CDR2 ANQGSEA. The CDR3: CSVDRGQETQYF. The CDR3 bases are TGCAGCGTCGACAGGGGCCAAGAGACCCAGTACTTC. Combining the CDR3 with reference TRBV29-1 and TRBJ2-5 gives the whole variable domain SAVISQKPSRDICQRGTSLTIQCQVDSQVTMMFWYRQQPGQSLTLIATANQGSEATYESGFVIDKFPISRPNLTFSTLTVSNMSPEDSSIYLCSVDRGQETQYFGPGTRLLVL.

The CDR3 nucleotides are TGTGCCAGCAGCACTCAACAGGGAAATCAGCCCCAGCATTTT. Translation: CASSTQQGNQPQHF. This chain connects TRBV7-3 to TRBJ1-5, with a possible D match to TRBD1 (6 bases). CDR3 length: 14 amino acids. The germline gives CDR1 SGHTA, CDR2 FQGTGA. Trimming shortened V by 5 bases and J by 4 bases, and 12 bases separated the two germline ends.

The chain joins TRBV18 to TRBJ2-1, with 13 nucleotides matching TRBD2. Germline values: CDR1 KGHSH, CDR2 LQKENI. The CDR3 contains 16 residues. Trimming cost V 5 bases and J 8 bases; bases outside gene matches: 9. CDR3 residues: CASSSLPGLAGYEQFF. CDR3 DNA: TGTGCCAGCTCATCCCTTCCGGGACTAGCGGGATATGAGCAGTTCTTC.

CDR3 loop: CASSFVPSGSLGEQYF. The CDR3 DNA reads TGTGCCAGCAGTTTTGTCCCTAGCGGTTCACTCGGCGAGCAGTACTTC. The gene calls are TRBV28 and TRBJ2-7, with TRBD2 matching over 7 bases. The trim removed 3 bases at V and 6 bases at J, leaving 14 bases unmatched. CDR1 and CDR2 (germline): MDHEN, SYDVKM. The CDR3 length is 16 residues.